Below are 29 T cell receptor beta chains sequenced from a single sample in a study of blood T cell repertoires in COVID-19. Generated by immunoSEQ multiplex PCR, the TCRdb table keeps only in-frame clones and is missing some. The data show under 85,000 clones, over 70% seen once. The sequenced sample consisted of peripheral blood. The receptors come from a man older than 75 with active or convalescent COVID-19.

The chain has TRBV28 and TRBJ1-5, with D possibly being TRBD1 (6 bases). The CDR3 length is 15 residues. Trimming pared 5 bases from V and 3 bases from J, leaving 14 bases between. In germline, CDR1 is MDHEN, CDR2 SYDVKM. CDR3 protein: CASSTEQGNNQPQHF. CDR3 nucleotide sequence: TGTGCCAGCAGTACTGAACAGGGTAACAATCAGCCCCAGCATTTT.

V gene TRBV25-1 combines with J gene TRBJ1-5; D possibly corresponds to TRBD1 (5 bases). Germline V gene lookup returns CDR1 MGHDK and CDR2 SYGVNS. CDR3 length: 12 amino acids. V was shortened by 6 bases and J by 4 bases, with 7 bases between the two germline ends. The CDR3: CASRGENQPQHF. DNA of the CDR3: TGTGCCAGCAGAGGGGAAAATCAGCCCCAGCATTTT.

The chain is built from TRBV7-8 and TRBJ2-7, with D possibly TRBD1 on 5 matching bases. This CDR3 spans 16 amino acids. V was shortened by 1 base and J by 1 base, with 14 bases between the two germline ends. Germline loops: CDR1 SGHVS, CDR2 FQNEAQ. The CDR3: CASSLESRGLSYEQYF. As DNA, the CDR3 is TGTGCCAGCAGCTTAGAAAGTAGGGGCTTATCCTACGAGCAGTACTTC.

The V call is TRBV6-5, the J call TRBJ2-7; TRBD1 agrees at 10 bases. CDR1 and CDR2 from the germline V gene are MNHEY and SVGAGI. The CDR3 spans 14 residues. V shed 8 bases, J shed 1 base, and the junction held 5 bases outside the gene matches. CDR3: CASAGGQGSYEQYF. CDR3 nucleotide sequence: TGTGCCAGCGCTGGGGGACAGGGGTCCTACGAGCAGTACTTC.

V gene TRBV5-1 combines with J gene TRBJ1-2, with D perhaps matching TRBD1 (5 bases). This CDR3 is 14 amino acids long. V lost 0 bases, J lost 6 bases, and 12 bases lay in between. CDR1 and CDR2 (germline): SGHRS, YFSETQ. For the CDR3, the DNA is TGCGCCAGCAGCTTGGAAGGGACTATCGATGGCTACACCTTC. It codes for CASSLEGTIDGYTF.

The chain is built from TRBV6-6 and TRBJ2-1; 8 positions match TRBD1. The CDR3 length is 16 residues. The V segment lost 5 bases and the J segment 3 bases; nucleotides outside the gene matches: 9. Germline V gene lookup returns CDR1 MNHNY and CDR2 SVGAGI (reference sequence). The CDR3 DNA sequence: TGTGCCAGCAGTACTTCTGGGGGACAGGTCTACAATGAGCAGTTCTTC. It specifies CASSTSGGQVYNEQFF.

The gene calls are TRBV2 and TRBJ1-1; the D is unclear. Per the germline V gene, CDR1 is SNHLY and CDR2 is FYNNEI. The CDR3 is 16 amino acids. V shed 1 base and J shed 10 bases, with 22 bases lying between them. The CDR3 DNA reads TGTGCCAGCAGTGAAGGGCGTTTGGTCGAGCCGCGGGGAGCTTTCTTT. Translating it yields CASSEGRLVEPRGAFF.

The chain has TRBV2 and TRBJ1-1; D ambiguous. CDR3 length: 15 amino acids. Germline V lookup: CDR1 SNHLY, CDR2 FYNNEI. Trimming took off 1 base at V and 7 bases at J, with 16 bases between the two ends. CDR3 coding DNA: TGTGCCAGCAGTGAAGGGACGGGAGGGTATGGTGAAGCTTTCTTT. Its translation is CASSEGTGGYGEAFF. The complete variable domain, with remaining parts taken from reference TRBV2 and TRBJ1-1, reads EPEVTQTPSHQVTQMGQEVILRCVPISNHLYFYWYRQILGQKVEFLVSFYNNEISEKSEIFDDQFSVERPDGSNFTLKIRSTKLEDSAMYFCASSEGTGGYGEAFFGQGTRLTVV.

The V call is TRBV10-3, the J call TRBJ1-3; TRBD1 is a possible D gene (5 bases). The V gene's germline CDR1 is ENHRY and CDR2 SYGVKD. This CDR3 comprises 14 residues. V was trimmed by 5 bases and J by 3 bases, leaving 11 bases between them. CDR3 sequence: CAISKETVGNTIYF. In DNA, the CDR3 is TGTGCCATCAGTAAGGAGACAGTTGGAAACACCATATATTTT.

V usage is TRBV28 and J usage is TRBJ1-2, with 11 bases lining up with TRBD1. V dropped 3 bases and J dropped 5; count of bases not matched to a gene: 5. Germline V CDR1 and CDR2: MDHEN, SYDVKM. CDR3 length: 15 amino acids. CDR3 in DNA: TGTGCCAGCAGTTTGGGAGGGACAGGGGGGTATGGCTACACCTTC. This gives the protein CASSLGGTGGYGYTF.

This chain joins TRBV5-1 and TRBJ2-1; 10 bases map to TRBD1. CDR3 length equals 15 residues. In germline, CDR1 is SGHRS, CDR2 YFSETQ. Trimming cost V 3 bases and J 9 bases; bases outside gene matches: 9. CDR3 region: CASSYTGTGDGEQFF. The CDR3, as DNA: TGCGCCAGCAGCTACACCGGGACAGGGGATGGTGAGCAGTTCTTC. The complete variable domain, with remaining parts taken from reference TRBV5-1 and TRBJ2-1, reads KAGVTQTPRYLIKTRGQQVTLSCSPISGHRSVSWYQQTPGQGLQFLFEYFSETQRNKGNFPGRFSGRQFSNSRSEMNVSTLELGDSALYLCASSYTGTGDGEQFFGPGTRLTVL.

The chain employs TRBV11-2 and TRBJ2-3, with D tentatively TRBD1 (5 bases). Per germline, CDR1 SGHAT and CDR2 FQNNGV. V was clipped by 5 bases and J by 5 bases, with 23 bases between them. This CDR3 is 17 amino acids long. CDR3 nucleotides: TGTGCCAGCAGCCCCCTGGGGCTCCGTGAGCTGGGAGATACGCAGTATTTT. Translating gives CASSPLGLRELGDTQYF.

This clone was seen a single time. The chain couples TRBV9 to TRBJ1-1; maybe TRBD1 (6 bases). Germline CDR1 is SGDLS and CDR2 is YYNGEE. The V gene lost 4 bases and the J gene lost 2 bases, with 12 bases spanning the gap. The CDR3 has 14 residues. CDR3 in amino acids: CASSPGTKNTEAFF. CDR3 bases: TGTGCCAGCAGCCCCGGGACAAAAAACACTGAAGCTTTCTTT. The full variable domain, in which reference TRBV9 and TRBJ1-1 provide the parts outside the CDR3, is DSGVTQTPKHLITATGQRVTLRCSPRSGDLSVYWYQQSLDQGLQFLIQYYNGEERAKGNILERFSAQQFPDLHSELNLSSLELGDSALYFCASSPGTKNTEAFFGQGTRLTVV.

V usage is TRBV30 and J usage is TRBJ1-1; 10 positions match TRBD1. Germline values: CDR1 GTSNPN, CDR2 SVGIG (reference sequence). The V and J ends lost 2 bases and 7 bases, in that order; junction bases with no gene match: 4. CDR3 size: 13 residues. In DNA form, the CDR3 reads TGTGCCTGGAGTTCGGGACAGGGGAGTGAAGCTTTCTTT. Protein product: CAWSSGQGSEAFF.

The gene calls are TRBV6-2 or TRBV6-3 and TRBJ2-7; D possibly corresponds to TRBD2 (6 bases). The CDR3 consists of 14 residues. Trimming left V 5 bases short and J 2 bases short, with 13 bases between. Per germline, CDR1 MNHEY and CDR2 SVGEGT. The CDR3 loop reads CASSMGLLPYEQYF. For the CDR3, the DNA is TGTGCCAGCAGTATGGGACTCCTTCCCTACGAGCAGTACTTC.

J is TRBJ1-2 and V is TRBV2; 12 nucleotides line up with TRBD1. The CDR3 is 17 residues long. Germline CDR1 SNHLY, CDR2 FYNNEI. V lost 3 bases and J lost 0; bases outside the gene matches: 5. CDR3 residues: CASSDGTGGPTNYGYTF. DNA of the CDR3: TGTGCCAGCAGTGACGGGACAGGGGGCCCCACTAACTATGGCTACACCTTC.

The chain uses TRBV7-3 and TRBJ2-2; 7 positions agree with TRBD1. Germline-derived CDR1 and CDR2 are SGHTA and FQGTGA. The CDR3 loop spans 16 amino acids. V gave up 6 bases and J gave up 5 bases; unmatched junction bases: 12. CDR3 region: CASRFPRTGFTGELFF. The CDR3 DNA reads TGTGCCAGCAGATTCCCACGGACAGGATTTACCGGGGAGCTGTTTTTT.

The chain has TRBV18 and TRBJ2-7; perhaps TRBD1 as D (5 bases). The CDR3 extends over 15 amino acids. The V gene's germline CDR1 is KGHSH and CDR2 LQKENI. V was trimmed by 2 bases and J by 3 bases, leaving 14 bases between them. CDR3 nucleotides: TGTGCCAGCTCACCATTAAGGGGTGGTGGCTACGAGCAGTACTTC. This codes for CASSPLRGGGYEQYF. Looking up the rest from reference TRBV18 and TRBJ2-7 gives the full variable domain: NAGVMQNPRHLVRRRGQEARLRCSPMKGHSHVYWYRQLPEEGLKFMVYLQKENIIDESGMPKERFSAEFPKEGPSILRIQQVVRGDSAAYFCASSPLRGGGYEQYFGPGTRLTVT.

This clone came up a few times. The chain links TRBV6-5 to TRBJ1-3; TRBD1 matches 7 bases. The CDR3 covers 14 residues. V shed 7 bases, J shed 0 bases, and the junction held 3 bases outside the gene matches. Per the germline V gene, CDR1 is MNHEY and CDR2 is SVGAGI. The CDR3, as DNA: TGTGCCAGCACTTGGACAGGCTCTGGAAACACCATATATTTT. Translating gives CASTWTGSGNTIYF.

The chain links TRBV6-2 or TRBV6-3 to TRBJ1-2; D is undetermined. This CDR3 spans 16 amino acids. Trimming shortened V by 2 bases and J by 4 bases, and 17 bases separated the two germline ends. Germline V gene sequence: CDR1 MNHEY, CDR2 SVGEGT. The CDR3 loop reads CASSYKTGGSRYGYTF. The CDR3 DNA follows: TGTGCCAGCAGTTACAAGACGGGAGGGTCCCGCTATGGCTACACCTTC.

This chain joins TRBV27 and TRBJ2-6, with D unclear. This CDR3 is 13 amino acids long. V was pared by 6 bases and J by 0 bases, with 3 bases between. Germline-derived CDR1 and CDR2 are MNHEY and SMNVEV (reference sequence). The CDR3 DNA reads TGTGCCAGCAGCCTCTCTGGGGCCAACGTCCTGACTTTC. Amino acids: CASSLSGANVLTF.

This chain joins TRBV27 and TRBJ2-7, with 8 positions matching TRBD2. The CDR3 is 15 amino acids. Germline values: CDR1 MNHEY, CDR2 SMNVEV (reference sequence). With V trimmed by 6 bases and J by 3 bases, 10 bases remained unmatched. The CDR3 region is CASRLTSGPGYEQYF. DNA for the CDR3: TGTGCCAGCAGACTCACTAGCGGCCCTGGCTACGAGCAGTACTTC.

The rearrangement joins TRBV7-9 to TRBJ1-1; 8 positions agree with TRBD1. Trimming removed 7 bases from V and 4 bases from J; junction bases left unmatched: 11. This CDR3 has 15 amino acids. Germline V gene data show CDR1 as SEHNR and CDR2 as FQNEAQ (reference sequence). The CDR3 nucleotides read TGTGCCAGCAAGACAGGGGTGGGAGTCGGCACTGAAGCTTTCTTT. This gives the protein CASKTGVGVGTEAFF.

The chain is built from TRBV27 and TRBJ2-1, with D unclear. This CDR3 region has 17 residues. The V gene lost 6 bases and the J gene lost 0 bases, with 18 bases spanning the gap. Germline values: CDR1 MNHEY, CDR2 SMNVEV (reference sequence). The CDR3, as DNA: TGTGCCAGCAGCCTCCGGCCGACTGCGATCTCCTACAATGAGCAGTTCTTC. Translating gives CASSLRPTAISYNEQFF.

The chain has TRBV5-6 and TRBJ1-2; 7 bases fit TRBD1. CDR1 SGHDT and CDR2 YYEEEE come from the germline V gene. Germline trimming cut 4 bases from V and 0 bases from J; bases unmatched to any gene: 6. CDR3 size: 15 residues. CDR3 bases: TGTGCCAGCAGCAGGGGACAGCGGACTAACTATGGCTACACCTTC. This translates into CASSRGQRTNYGYTF.

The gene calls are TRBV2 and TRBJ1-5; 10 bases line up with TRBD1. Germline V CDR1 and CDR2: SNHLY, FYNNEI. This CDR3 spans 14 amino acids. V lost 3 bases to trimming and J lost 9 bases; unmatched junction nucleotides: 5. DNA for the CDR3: TGTGCCAGCAGTGACTCGGACAGGGGGGGGCCCCAGCATTTT. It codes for CASSDSDRGGPQHF. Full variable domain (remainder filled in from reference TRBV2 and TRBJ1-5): EPEVTQTPSHQVTQMGQEVILRCVPISNHLYFYWYRQILGQKVEFLVSFYNNEISEKSEIFDDQFSVERPDGSNFTLKIRSTKLEDSAMYFCASSDSDRGGPQHFGDGTRLSIL.

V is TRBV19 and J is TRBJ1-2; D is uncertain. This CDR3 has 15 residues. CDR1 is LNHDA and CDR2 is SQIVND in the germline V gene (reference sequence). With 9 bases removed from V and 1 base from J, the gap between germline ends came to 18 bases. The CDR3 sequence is CASRRSTEFNYGYTF. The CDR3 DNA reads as TGTGCCAGCCGCCGGTCAACAGAATTTAACTATGGCTACACCTTC.

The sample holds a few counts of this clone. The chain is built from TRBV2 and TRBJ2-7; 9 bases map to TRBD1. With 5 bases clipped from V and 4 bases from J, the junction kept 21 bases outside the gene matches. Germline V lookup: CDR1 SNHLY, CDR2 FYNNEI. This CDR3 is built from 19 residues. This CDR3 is CASSSQIRGSGQGQYEQYF. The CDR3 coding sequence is TGTGCCAGCAGTTCCCAAATAAGGGGGTCGGGACAGGGACAGTACGAGCAGTACTTC.

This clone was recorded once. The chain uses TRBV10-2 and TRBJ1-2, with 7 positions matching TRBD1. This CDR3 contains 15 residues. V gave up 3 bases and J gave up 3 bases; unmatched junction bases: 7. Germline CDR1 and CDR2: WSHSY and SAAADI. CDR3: CASSETRQGDYGYTF. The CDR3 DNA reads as TGCGCCAGCAGTGAAACGAGGCAGGGGGACTATGGCTACACCTTC.